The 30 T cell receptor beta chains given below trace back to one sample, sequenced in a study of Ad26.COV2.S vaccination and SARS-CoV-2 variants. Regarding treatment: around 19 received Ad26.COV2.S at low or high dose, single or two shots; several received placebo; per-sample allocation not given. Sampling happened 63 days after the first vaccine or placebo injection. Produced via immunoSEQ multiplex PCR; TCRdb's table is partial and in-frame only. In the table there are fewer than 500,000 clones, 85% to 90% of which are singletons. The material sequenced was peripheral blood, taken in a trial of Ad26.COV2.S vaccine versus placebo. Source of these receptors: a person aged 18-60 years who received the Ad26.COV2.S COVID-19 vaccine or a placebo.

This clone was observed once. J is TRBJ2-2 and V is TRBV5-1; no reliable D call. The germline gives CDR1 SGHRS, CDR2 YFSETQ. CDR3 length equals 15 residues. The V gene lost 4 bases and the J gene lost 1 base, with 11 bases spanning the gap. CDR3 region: CASSRNTKNTGELFF. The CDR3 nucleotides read TGCGCCAGCAGCAGGAACACGAAGAACACCGGGGAGCTGTTTTTT.

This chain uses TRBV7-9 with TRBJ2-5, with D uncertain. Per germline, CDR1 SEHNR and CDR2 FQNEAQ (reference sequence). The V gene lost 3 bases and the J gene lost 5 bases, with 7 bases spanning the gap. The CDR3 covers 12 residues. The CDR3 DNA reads TGTGCCAGCAGCTTTTTTAGTGAGACCCAGTACTTC. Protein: CASSFFSETQYF.

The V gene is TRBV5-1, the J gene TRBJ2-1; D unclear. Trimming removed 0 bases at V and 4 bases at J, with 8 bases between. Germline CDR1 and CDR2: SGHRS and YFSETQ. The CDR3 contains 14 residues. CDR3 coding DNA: TGCGCCAGCAGCTTGGTCTTGAATTACAATGAGCAGTTCTTC. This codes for CASSLVLNYNEQFF. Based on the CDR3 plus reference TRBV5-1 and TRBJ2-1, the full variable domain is KAGVTQTPRYLIKTRGQQVTLSCSPISGHRSVSWYQQTPGQGLQFLFEYFSETQRNKGNFPGRFSGRQFSNSRSEMNVSTLELGDSALYLCASSLVLNYNEQFFGPGTRLTVL.

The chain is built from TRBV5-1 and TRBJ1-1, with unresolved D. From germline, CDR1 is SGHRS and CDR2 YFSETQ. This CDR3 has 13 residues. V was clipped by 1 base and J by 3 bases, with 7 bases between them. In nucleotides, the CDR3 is TGCGCCAGCAGCTTGTCCCCCGACACTGAAGCTTTCTTT. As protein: CASSLSPDTEAFF.

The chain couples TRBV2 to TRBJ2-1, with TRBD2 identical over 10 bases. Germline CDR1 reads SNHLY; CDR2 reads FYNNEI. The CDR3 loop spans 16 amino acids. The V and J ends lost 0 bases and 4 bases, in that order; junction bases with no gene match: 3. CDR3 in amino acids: CASSEAPSGGYNEQFF. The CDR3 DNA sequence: TGTGCCAGCAGTGAAGCTCCTAGCGGGGGTTACAATGAGCAGTTCTTC.

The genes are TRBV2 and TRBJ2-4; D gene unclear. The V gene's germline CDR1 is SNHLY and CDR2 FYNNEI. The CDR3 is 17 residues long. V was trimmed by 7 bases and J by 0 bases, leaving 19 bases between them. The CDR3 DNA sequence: TGTGCCAGCACCCCATCGGTCAGCCCCTTAGCCAAAAACATTCAGTACTTC. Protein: CASTPSVSPLAKNIQYF.

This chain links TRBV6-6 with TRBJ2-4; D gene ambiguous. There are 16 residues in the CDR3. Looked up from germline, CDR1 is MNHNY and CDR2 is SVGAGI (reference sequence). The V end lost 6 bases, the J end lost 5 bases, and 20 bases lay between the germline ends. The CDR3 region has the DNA TGTGCCAGCAGCCGACCTAGATCAGGCAGTCAAAACATTCAGTACTTC. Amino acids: CASSRPRSGSQNIQYF.

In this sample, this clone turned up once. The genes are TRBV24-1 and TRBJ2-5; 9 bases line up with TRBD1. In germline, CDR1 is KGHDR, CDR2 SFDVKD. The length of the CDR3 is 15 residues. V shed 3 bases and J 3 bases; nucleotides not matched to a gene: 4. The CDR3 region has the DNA TGTGCCACCAGTGATCCCGGGACAGGGAAAGAGACCCAGTACTTC. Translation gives CATSDPGTGKETQYF.

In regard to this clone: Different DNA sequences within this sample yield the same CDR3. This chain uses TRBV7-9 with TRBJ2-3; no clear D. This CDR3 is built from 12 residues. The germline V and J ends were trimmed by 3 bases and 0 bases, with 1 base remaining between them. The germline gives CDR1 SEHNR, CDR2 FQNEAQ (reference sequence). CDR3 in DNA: TGTGCCAGCAGCTTTAGCACAGATACGCAGTATTTT. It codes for CASSFSTDTQYF. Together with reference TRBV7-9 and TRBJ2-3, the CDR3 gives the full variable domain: DTGVSQNPRHKITKRGQNVTFRCDPISEHNRLYWYRQTLGQGPEFLTYFQNEAQLEKSRLLSDRFSAERPKGSFSTLEIQRTEQGDSAMYLCASSFSTDTQYFGPGTRLTVL.

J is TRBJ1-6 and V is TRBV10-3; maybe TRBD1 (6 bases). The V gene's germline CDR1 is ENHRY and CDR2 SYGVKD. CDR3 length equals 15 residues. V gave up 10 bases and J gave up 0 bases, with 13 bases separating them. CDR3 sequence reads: CATGGHSSYNSPLHF. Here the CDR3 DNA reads TGTGCCACGGGGGGCCATAGCTCCTATAATTCACCCCTCCACTTT.

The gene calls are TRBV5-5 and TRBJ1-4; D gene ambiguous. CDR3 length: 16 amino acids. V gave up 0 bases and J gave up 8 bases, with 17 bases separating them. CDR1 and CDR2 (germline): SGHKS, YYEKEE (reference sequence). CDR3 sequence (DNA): TGTGCCAGCAGCTTGGCCTTGAGGGCGGCGGGGGAAAAACTGTTTTTT. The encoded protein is CASSLALRAAGEKLFF. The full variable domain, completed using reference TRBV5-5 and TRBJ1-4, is DAGVTQSPTHLIKTRGQQVTLRCSPISGHKSVSWYQQVLGQGPQFIFQYYEKEERGRGNFPDRFSARQFPNYSSELNVNALLLGDSALYLCASSLALRAAGEKLFFGSGTQLSVL.

The CDR3 loop is CASSEGIGNTEAFF. Here the CDR3 DNA reads TGTGCCAGCAGTGAAGGGATAGGGAACACTGAAGCTTTCTTT. The chain combines TRBV2 with TRBJ1-1, with D unresolved. The CDR3 is 14 amino acids. Trimming stripped 1 base from V and 1 base from J, with 7 bases between. From germline, CDR1 is SNHLY and CDR2 FYNNEI.

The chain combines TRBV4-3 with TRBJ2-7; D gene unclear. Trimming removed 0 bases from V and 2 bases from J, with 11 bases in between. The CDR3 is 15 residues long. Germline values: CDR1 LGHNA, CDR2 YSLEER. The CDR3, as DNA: TGCGCCAGCAGCCAAGATTTCCCAAAAACCTACGAGCAGTACGTC. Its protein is CASSQDFPKTYEQYV.

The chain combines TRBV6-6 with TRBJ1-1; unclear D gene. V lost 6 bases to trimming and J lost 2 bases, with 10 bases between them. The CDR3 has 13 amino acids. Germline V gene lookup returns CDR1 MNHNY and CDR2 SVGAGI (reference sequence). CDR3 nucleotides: TGTGCCAGCAGGCAAGAGGGAAACACTGAAGCTTTCTTT. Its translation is CASRQEGNTEAFF.

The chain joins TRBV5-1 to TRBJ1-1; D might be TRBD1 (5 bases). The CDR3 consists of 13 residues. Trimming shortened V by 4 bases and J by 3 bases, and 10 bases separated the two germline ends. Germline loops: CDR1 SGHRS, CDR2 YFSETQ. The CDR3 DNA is TGCGCCAGCAGCCCTGGGGGGGACACTGAAGCTTTCTTT. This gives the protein CASSPGGDTEAFF.

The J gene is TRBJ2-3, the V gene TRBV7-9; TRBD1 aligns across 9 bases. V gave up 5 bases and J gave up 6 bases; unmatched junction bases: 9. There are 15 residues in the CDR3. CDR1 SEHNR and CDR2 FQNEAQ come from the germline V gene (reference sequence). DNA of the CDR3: TGTGCCAGCAGCCCAGGGACAGGGATTGTCGATACGCAGTATTTT. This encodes CASSPGTGIVDTQYF.

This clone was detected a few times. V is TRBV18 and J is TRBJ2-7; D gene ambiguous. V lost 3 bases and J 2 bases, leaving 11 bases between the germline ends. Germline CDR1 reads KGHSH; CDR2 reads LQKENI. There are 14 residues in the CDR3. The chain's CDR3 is CASSPQPPPYEQYV. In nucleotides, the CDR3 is TGTGCCAGCTCACCGCAGCCTCCCCCCTACGAGCAGTACGTC.

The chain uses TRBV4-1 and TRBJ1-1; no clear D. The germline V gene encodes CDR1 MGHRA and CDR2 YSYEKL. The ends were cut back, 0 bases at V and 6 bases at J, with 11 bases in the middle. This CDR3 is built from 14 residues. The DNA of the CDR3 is TGCGCCAGCAGCCAAGAATTTGATAGGGCTGAAGCTTTCTTT. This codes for CASSQEFDRAEAFF.

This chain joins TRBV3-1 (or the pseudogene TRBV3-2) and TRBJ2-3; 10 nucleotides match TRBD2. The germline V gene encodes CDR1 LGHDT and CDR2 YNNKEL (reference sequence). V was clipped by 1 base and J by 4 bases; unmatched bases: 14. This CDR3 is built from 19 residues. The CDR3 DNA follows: TGTGCCAGCAGCCAAGTGGCTGCTAGCGGGAGATACTTACCAGATACGCAGTATTTT. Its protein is CASSQVAASGRYLPDTQYF.

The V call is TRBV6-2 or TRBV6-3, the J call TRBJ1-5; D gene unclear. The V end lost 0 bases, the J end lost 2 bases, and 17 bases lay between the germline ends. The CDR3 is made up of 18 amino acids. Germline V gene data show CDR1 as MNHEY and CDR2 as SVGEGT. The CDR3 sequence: CASSYSRQDPEGNQPQHF. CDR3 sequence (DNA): TGTGCCAGCAGTTACTCGAGGCAGGACCCAGAGGGCAATCAGCCCCAGCATTTT.

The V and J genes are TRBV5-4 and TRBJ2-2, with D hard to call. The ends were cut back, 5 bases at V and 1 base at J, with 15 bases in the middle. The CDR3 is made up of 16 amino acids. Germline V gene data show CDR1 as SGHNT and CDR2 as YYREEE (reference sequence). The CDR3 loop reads CASRRQLQMNTGELFF. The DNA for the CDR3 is TGTGCCAGCAGGCGGCAGCTACAGATGAACACCGGGGAGCTGTTTTTT.

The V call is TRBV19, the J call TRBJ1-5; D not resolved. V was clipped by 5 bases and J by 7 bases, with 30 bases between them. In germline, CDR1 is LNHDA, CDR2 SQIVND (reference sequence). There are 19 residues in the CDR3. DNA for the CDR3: TGTGCCAGTAGTCTGCCGATCCTCTACCTTCTGGGGAGTGGGCAGCCCCAGCATTTT. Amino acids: CASSLPILYLLGSGQPQHF.

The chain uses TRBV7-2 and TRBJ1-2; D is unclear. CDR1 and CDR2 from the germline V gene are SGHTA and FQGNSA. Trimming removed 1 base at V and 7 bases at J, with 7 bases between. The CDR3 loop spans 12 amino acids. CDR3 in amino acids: CASSLGLGGYTF. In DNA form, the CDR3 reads TGTGCCAGCAGCTTAGGGTTAGGTGGCTACACCTTC.

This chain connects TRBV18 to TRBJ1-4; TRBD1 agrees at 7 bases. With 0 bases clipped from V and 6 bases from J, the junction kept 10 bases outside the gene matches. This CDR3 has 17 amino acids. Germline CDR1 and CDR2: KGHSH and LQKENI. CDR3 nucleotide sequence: TGTGCCAGCTCACCACCGGCTTCCAGACAGGGTGATGAAAAACTGTTTTTT. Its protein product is CASSPPASRQGDEKLFF.

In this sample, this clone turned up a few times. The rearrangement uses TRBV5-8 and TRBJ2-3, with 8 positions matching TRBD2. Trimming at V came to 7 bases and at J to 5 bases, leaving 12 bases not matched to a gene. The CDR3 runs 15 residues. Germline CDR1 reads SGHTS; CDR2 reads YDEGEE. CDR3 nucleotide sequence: TGTGCCAGCCCCGCCCCAGCGGGAGTGGAAGATACGCAGTATTTT. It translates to CASPAPAGVEDTQYF.

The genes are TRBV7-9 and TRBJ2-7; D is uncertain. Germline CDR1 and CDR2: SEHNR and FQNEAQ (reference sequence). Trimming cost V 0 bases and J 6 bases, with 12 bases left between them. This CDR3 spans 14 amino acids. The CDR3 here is CASSLAPPWGEQYV. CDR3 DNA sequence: TGTGCCAGCAGCTTAGCGCCTCCCTGGGGCGAGCAGTACGTC.

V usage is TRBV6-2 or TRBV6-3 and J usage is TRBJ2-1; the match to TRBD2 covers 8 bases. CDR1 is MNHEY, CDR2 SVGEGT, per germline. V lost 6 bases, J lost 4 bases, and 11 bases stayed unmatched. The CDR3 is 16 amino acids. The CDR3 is CASSPRGRGVYNEQFF. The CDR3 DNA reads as TGTGCCAGCAGCCCCCGGGGGCGGGGGGTTTACAATGAGCAGTTCTTC.

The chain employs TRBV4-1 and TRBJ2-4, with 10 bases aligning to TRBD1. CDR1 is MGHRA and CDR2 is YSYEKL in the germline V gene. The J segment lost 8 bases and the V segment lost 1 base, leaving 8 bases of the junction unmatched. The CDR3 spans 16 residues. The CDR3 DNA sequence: TGCGCCAGCAGCCAAGGGAGGGACAGGGGAATGGACATTCAGTACTTC. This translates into CASSQGRDRGMDIQYF.

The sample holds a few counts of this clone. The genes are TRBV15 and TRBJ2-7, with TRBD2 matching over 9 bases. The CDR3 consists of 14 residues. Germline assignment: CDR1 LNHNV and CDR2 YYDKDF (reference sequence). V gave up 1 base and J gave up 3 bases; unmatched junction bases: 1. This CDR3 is CATSRGLADYEQYV. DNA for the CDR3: TGTGCCACCAGCAGAGGACTAGCGGACTACGAGCAGTACGTC.

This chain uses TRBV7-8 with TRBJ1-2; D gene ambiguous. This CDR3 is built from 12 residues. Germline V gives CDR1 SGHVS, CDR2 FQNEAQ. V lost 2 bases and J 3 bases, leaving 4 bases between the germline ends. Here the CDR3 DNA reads TGTGCCAGCAGCTTACTGGACTATGGCTACACCTTC. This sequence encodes CASSLLDYGYTF. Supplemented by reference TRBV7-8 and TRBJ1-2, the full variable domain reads GAGVSQSPRYKVAKRGQDVALRCDPISGHVSLFWYQQALGQGPEFLTYFQNEAQLDKSGLPSDRFFAERPEGSVSTLKIQRTQQEDSAVYLCASSLLDYGYTFGSGTRLTVV.